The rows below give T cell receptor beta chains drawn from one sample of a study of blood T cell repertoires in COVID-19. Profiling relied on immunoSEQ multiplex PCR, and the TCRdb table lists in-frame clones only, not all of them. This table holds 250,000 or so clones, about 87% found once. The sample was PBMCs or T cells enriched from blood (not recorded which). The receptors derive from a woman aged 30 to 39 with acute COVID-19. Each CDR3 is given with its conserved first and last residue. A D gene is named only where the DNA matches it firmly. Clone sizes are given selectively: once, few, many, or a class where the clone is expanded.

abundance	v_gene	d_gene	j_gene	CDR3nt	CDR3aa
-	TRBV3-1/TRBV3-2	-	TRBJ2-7	TGTGCCAGCAGCCAACAATGGTCCGGACACTACGAGCAGTACTTC	CASSQQWSGHYEQYF
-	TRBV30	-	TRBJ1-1	TGTGCCTGGAGCCGTGCGGGGGGCAGGACTGAAGCTTTCTTT	CAWSRAGGRTEAFF
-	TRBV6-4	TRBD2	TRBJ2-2	TGTGCCAGCGGGACTAGCCCGGCCGGGGAGCTGTTTTTT	CASGTSPAGELFF
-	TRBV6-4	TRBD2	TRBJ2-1	TGTGCCAGCAGTGACTCAGCGGGGGGGCCCAATGAGCAGTTCTTC	CASSDSAGGPNEQFF
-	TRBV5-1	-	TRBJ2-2	TGCGCCAGCAGCACGGGACTTTACACCGGGGAGCTGTTTTTT	CASSTGLYTGELFF
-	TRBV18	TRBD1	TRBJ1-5	TGTGCCAGCTCACCTAACCGGGACAGGGCGGACCAGCCCCAGCATTTT	CASSPNRDRADQPQHF
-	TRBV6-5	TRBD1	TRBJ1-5	TGTGCCAGCAGCTCGGGACAGGGTGACAATCAGCCCCAGCATTTT	CASSSGQGDNQPQHF
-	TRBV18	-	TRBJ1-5	TGTGCCAGCTCACCAGGACAGACTAATCAGCCCCAGCATTTT	CASSPGQTNQPQHF
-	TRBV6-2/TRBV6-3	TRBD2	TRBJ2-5	TGTGCCAGCAGTCACTCCGTAGAAGCGGGGGGTCAAGAGACCCAGTACTTC	CASSHSVEAGGQETQYF
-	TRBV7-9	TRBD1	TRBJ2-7	TGTGCCAGCAGCACTGGGGACAGCGCGAGCTCCTACGAGCAGTACTTC	CASSTGDSASSYEQYF
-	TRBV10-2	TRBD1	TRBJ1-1	TGCGCCAGCAGTAAAAGGACAGGGGAAATTGCCATCCCTGAAGCTTTCTTT	CASSKRTGEIAIPEAFF
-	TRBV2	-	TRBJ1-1	TGTGCCAGCAGTGGGGGGGGACGGGGAAAGAACACTGAAGCTTTCTTT	CASSGGGRGKNTEAFF
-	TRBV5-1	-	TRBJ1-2	TGCGCCAGCAGCTCCACAGGCTTCTATGGCTACACCTTC	CASSSTGFYGYTF
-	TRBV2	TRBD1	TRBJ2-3	TGTGCCAGCAGTGAAGGCAGGGGACAGACCTCTAGCACAGATACGCAGTATTTT	CASSEGRGQTSSTDTQYF
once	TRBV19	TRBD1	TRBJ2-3	TGTGCCAGTAGACCCAATCATGACAGGGCCCATACGCAGTATTTT	CASRPNHDRAHTQYF
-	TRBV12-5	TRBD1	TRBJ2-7	TGTGCTAGTGGTAAGAGACAGGGGTCCTACGAGCAGTACTTC	CASGKRQGSYEQYF
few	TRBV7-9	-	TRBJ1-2	TGTGCCAGCAGCTCCCGAGGACAGTCCGTTTTCGACTCCTATGGCTACACCTTC	CASSSRGQSVFDSYGYTF
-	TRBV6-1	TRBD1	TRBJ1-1	TGTGCCAGCAGTGAAGGGACAGGGAGGACGAACACTGAAGCTTTCTTT	CASSEGTGRTNTEAFF
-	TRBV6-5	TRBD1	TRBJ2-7	TGTGCCAGCAGTCTGACAGGGGACGAGCAGTACTTC	CASSLTGDEQYF
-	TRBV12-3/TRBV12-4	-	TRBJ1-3	TGTGCCAGCAGTGTGGGACTTGGAAACACCATATATTTT	CASSVGLGNTIYF
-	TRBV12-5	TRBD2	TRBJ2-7	TGTGCTAGTGGTTTGGTACACGTGCGCGGGGGGGCCCACGAGCAGTACTTC	CASGLVHVRGGAHEQYF
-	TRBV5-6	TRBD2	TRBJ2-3	TGTGCCAGCAGCCTACGGACTAGCGGGGGTGGGGATACGCAGTATTTT	CASSLRTSGGGDTQYF
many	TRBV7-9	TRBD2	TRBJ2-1	TGTGCCAGCAGCTTGGCTAGCGGGGGGGCAGGTGAGCAGTTCTTC	CASSLASGGAGEQFF
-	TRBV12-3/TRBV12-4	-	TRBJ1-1	TGTGCCAGCAGTTTTACCCGTTTGGCCGAAGCTTTCTTT	CASSFTRLAEAFF
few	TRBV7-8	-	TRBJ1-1	TGTGCCAGCAGCTTAGCGCGGGGGGGGAACACTGAAGCTTTCTTT	CASSLARGGNTEAFF
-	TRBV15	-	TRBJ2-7	TGTGCCACCAGCCCCGGGGCCTACGAGCAGTACTTC	CATSPGAYEQYF
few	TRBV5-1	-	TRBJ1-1	TGCGCCAGCAGCGCAAACACAGGGTACCCCAAAGGAGCTTTCTTT	CASSANTGYPKGAFF
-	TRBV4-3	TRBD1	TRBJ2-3	TGCGCCAGCAGCCAAGCCTCAGGGGGTAGGGATCCAAATACGCAGTATTTT	CASSQASGGRDPNTQYF
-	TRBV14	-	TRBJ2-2	TGTGCCAGCAGCCAAGTAACAGGGCTGAACACCGGGGAGCTGTTTTTT	CASSQVTGLNTGELFF
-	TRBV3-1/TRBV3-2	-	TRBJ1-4	TGTGCCAGCAGCCAAGAAATGAGGGGGGGCGAAAAACTGTTTTTT	CASSQEMRGGEKLFF
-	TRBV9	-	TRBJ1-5	TGTGCTCTTAAGGGCGGGACCGGCCCCGAGCCCCAGCATTTT	CALKGGTGPEPQHF
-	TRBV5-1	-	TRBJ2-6	TGCGCCAGCAGGGAGGCTGGGGCCAACGTCCTGACTTTC	CASREAGANVLTF
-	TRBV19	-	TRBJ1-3	TGTGCCAGTAGTATAGTACACACCTCTGGAAACACCATATATTTT	CASSIVHTSGNTIYF
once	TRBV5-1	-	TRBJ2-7	TGCGCCAGCAGAGAGGGAATCCACGAGCAGTACTTC	CASREGIHEQYF
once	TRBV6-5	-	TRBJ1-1	TGTGCCAGCAGTAAAAGCTGGAACACTGAAGCTTTCTTT	CASSKSWNTEAFF
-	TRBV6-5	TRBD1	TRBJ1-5	TGTGCCAGCAGCTTGGACAGGGAGTTACAGCCCCAGCATTTT	CASSLDRELQPQHF
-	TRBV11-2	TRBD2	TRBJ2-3	TGTGCCAGCAGCCCCTGGGTAGCGGGGAACACAGATACGCAGTATTTT	CASSPWVAGNTDTQYF
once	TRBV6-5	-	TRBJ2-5	TGTGCCAGCAGCCAAATAGTATTCGAGACCCAGTACTTC	CASSQIVFETQYF
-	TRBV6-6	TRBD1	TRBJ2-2	TGTGCCAGCGGGACAGGGCGGGGCGGGGAGCTGTTTTTT	CASGTGRGGELFF
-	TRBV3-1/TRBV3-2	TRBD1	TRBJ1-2	TGTGCCAGCAGCCAAGAGGCTACGGGACAGGGGAATGGCTACACCTTC	CASSQEATGQGNGYTF
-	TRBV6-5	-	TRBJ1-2	TGTGCCAGCAGAGCAGGGAACTATGGCTACACCTTC	CASRAGNYGYTF
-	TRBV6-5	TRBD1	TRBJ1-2	TGTGCCAGCAGTTACTCAAGTCGGACAGGGGATGGCTACACCTTC	CASSYSSRTGDGYTF
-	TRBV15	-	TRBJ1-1	TGTGCCACCAGCATCCAGACAGACTCCACTGAAGCTTTCTTT	CATSIQTDSTEAFF
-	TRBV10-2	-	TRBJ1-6	TGCGCCAGCAGAGGGGGGGCTCCTTATAATTCACCCCTCCACTTT	CASRGGAPYNSPLHF
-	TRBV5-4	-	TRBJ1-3	TGTGCCAGCAGCCCGGACGGGAAGTCTGGAAACACCATATATTTT	CASSPDGKSGNTIYF
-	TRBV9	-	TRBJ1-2	TGTGCCAGCAGCCCTCGGACAGTCTTTAATGGCTACACCTTC	CASSPRTVFNGYTF
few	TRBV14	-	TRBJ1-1	TGTGCCAGCAGCCAAGATCGGTTACCGACAGTCCCGGCGAACACTGAAGCTTTCTTT	CASSQDRLPTVPANTEAFF
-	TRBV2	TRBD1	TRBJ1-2	TGTGCCAGCAAGGGGGCCGAGCACTATGGCTACACCTTC	CASKGAEHYGYTF
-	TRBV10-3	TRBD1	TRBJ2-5	TGTGCCATCAGTGAGTCTACAGGGGAAGAGACCCAGTACTTC	CAISESTGEETQYF
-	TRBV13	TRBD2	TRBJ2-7	TGTGCCAGCAGCTTGGGACTAGCAAGCTACGAGCAGTACTTC	CASSLGLASYEQYF
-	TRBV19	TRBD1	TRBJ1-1	TGTGCCAGTAGCCCCGTCCGGGACAGCACTGAAGCTTTCTTT	CASSPVRDSTEAFF
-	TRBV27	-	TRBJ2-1	TGTGCCAGCAGTTTAAGCGTTGGGTCAGAACATGAGCAGTTCTTC	CASSLSVGSEHEQFF
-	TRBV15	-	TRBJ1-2	TGTGCCACCAGCAGAGGAGGATACTATGGCTACACCTTC	CATSRGGYYGYTF
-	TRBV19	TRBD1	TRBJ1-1	TGTGCCACCGGGACAGGGGTGAAAGCTTTCTTT	CATGTGVKAFF
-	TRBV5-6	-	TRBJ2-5	TGTGCCAGCAGCTGGCAGGGGCCCCAAGAGACCCAGTACTTC	CASSWQGPQETQYF
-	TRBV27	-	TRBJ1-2	TGTGCCAGCAGTCCACAGGATAACTATGGCTACACCTTC	CASSPQDNYGYTF
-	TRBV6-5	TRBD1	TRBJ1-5	TGTGCCAGCAGGCTTGGACAGGGGACGGGACAGCCCCAGCATTTT	CASRLGQGTGQPQHF
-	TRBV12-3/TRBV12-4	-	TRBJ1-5	TGTGCCACCGGGGGGGGGTACAATCAGCCCCAGCATTTT	CATGGGYNQPQHF
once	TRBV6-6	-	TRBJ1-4	TGTGCCAGCAGTCAGGGCGGGGAAAAACTGTTTTTT	CASSQGGEKLFF
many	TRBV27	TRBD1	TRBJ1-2	TGTGCCAGCACCACAACGACAGGGGCGCGTGGCTACACCTTC	CASTTTTGARGYTF